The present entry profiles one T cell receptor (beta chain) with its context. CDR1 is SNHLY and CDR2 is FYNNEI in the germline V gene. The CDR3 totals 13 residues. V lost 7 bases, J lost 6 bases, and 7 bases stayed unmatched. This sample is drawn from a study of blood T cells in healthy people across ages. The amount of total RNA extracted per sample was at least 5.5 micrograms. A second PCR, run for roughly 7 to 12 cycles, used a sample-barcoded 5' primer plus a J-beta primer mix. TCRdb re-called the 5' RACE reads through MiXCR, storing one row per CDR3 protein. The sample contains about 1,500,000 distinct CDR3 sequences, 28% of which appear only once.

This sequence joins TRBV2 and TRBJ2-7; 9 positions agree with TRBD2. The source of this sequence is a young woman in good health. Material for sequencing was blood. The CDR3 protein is CASKGLAMVEQYF. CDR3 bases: TGTGCCAGCAAGGGACTAGCCATGGTCGAGCAGTACTTC.